The 19 T cell receptor beta chains below were found in one sample sequenced in a study of blood T cells in healthy people across ages. A second about 6 to 12 cycle PCR used barcoded and J-beta primers. TCRdb re-analysed the 5' RACE reads in MiXCR, keeping a single row per CDR3 protein. This sample yields fewer than 2,000,000 distinct CDR3 sequences, of which around 35% are seen a single time; around 11% belongs to the top ten. Specimen: blood. The receptors originated from a woman aged 25 to 39 in good health.

The J gene is TRBJ1-2, the V gene TRBV27; D call uncertain. Germline V CDR1 and CDR2: MNHEY, SMNVEV (reference sequence). This CDR3 is built from 14 residues. V was trimmed by 5 bases and J by 0 bases, leaving 10 bases between them. The CDR3: CASSPESPNYGYTF. The CDR3 DNA sequence: TGTGCCAGCAGTCCAGAAAGCCCTAACTATGGCTACACCTTC.

As regards this clonotype: One junction end does not reproduce the germline sequence, and a read error may be involved. The chain recombines TRBV20-1 with TRBJ2-4; the match to TRBD2 covers 9 bases. This CDR3 has 21 amino acids. Germline V gives CDR1 DFQATT, CDR2 SNEGSKA (reference sequence). For the CDR3, the DNA is TGCAGTGCCGTAACCGTTAAGGGACTAGCCAGGGATAGTGAAGCCAAAAACACTCAGTACTTC. Its protein is CSAVTVKGLARDSEAKNTQYF.

This clonotype was recorded a few times. The chain links TRBV27 to TRBJ2-6; unclear D gene. The germline V and J ends were trimmed by 1 base and 4 bases, with 5 bases remaining between them. The CDR3 extends over 14 amino acids. Germline assignment: CDR1 MNHEY and CDR2 SMNVEV (reference sequence). This chain's CDR3 is CASSLYTGANVLTF. The CDR3, as DNA: TGTGCCAGCAGTTTATATACCGGGGCCAACGTCCTGACTTTC.

This sequence joins TRBV12-5 and TRBJ2-7; TRBD2 matches 9 bases. Trimming cost V 3 bases and J 3 bases; bases outside gene matches: 6. Germline V gene lookup returns CDR1 LGHNT and CDR2 FRNRAP. The CDR3 is made up of 15 amino acids. CDR3 nucleotides: TGTGCTAGTGGTTTTAATCCTAGCGGGGTCTACGAGCAGTACTTC. This sequence encodes CASGFNPSGVYEQYF.

This sequence joins TRBV20-1 and TRBJ1-2; 9 positions match TRBD1. V shed 1 base and J 7 bases; nucleotides not matched to a gene: 10. Germline V gives CDR1 DFQATT, CDR2 SNEGSKA (reference sequence). This CDR3 has 15 residues. The CDR3 sequence is CSARARTGACSGYTF. The CDR3 coding sequence is TGCAGTGCTAGAGCAAGGACAGGGGCCTGCAGTGGCTACACCTTC.

About this clonotype: At one of its ends the junction is not consistent with the germline gene, which may arise from a read error. The rearrangement links TRBV29-1 to TRBJ2-3; the match to TRBD1 covers 8 bases. Germline CDR1 SQVTM, CDR2 ANQGSEA. The CDR3 contains 15 residues. The CDR3 sequence: CGVESSRGRGDTQYF. Written as DNA, the CDR3 is TGCGGCGTTGAAAGTAGCAGGGGGCGTGGAGATACGCAGTATTTT.

The rearrangement uses TRBV6-1 and TRBJ2-1, with 7 positions matching TRBD2. V gave up 7 bases and J gave up 7 bases; unmatched junction bases: 16. Germline values: CDR1 MNHNS, CDR2 SASEGT. The CDR3 length is 16 residues. The CDR3 DNA reads as TGTGCCAGCACTACGAGACTAGCTCCTCGGAGGAATGAGCAGTTCTTC. It codes for CASTTRLAPRRNEQFF.

V gene TRBV5-1 combines with J gene TRBJ2-7; TRBD2 aligns across 9 bases. There are 15 residues in the CDR3. Germline CDR1 is SGHRS and CDR2 is YFSETQ. The V segment lost 4 bases and the J segment 1 base; nucleotides outside the gene matches: 6. This CDR3 reads CASSTRGGGSYEQYF. DNA for the CDR3: TGCGCCAGCAGCACGCGGGGGGGCGGATCCTACGAGCAGTACTTC. The whole variable domain, filled in from reference TRBV5-1 and TRBJ2-7, reads KAGVTQTPRYLIKTRGQQVTLSCSPISGHRSVSWYQQTPGQGLQFLFEYFSETQRNKGNFPGRFSGRQFSNSRSEMNVSTLELGDSALYLCASSTRGGGSYEQYFGPGTRLTVT.

This clonotype has ten or more counts. The genes are TRBV20-1 and TRBJ2-3; D remains unclear. Germline V gene data show CDR1 as DFQATT and CDR2 as SNEGSKA (reference sequence). The CDR3 is 13 residues long. V was cut by 3 bases and J by 8 bases, with 15 bases left in between. The CDR3 sequence: CSARRPGWGTQYF. The DNA of the CDR3 is TGCAGTGCTAGGAGGCCCGGGTGGGGTACGCAGTATTTT.

The chain joins TRBV3-1 to TRBJ2-5; 14 bases line up with TRBD2. The V gene end was trimmed by 0 bases and the J gene end by 4 bases; junction bases not matched to a gene: 10. The V gene's germline CDR1 is LGHDT and CDR2 YNNKEL (reference sequence). CDR3 length: 19 residues. The CDR3 DNA sequence: TGTGCCAGCAGCCAAGATGCGAGACTAGCGGGGGGGCTTGTAGAGACCCAGTACTTC. Translation gives CASSQDARLAGGLVETQYF.

This clonotype turned up a few times. J is TRBJ2-1 and V is TRBV7-3, with a tentative D call TRBD1 (6 bases). This CDR3 has 11 residues. Looked up from germline, CDR1 is SGHTA and CDR2 is FQGTGA. V was cut by 5 bases and J by 10 bases, with 9 bases left in between. The CDR3 reads CASSTGMEQFF. Here the CDR3 DNA reads TGTGCCAGCAGCACAGGGATGGAGCAGTTCTTC.

This clonotype was recorded many times. The V gene is TRBV4-2, the J gene TRBJ1-4; 9 bases map to TRBD1. CDR1 LGHNA and CDR2 YNFKEQ come from the germline V gene. CDR3 length equals 18 residues. V dropped 1 base and J dropped 3; count of bases not matched to a gene: 9. CDR3 DNA sequence: TGTGCCAGCAGCCAAGGGACAGGGGCCCCGGGAGCTAATGAAAAACTGTTTTTT. This codes for CASSQGTGAPGANEKLFF.

The chain carries TRBV20-1 and TRBJ2-4, with 7 bases identical to TRBD2. The CDR3 runs 15 residues. J gave up 2 bases and V 3 bases, and 7 bases lay outside the gene matches. Germline V gene sequence: CDR1 DFQATT, CDR2 SNEGSKA (reference sequence). DNA for the CDR3: TGCAGTGCTAGTCAATCGCGGGAGTCCAAAAACATTCAGTACTTC. Its translation: CSASQSRESKNIQYF.

There are a few counts of this clonotype. The V gene is TRBV20-1, the J gene TRBJ2-7; D is possibly TRBD1 or TRBD2 (5 bases each). The CDR3 runs to 13 residues. Trimming shortened V by 7 bases and J by 0 bases, and 13 bases separated the two germline ends. Germline V gives CDR1 DFQATT, CDR2 SNEGSKA (reference sequence). This CDR3 reads CSVSWGSSYEQYF. The CDR3 DNA sequence: TGCAGTGTCAGCTGGGGGAGCTCCTACGAGCAGTACTTC.

This clonotype was seen more than once but under ten times. V is TRBV5-1 and J is TRBJ2-5, with D tentatively TRBD1 (5 bases). Germline CDR1 and CDR2: SGHRS and YFSETQ. V lost 6 bases to trimming and J lost 5 bases, with 14 bases between them. This CDR3 contains 13 residues. The CDR3 bases are TGCGCCAGCACCCCCAGGGCTGGGGAGACCCAGTACTTC. Translating gives CASTPRAGETQYF.

The chain combines TRBV29-1 with TRBJ1-2, with D perhaps TRBD1 (5 bases). CDR1 is SQVTM, CDR2 ANQGSEA, per germline. The length of the CDR3 is 13 residues. V lost 0 bases to trimming and J lost 4 bases, with 9 bases between them. CDR3 sequence: CSVEDWQGYGYTF. In DNA, the CDR3 is TGCAGCGTTGAAGACTGGCAGGGCTATGGCTACACCTTC.

This chain joins TRBV30 and TRBJ1-2, with D uncertain. V lost 1 base, J lost 3 bases, and 12 bases lay in between. The CDR3 has 14 residues. CDR1 is GTSNPN, CDR2 SVGIG, per germline (reference sequence). The CDR3 here is CAWSGSESDYGYTF. The DNA of the CDR3 is TGTGCCTGGAGTGGATCCGAGTCTGACTATGGCTACACCTTC. The complete variable domain, with remaining parts taken from reference TRBV30 and TRBJ1-2, reads SQTIHQWPATLVQPVGSPLSLECTVEGTSNPNLYWYRQAAGRGLQLLFYSVGIGQISSEVPQNLSASRPQDRQFILSSKKLLLSDSGFYLCAWSGSESDYGYTFGSGTRLTVV.

This rearrangement joins TRBV4-1 to TRBJ2-7, with TRBD2 identical over 7 bases. The CDR3 runs 16 residues. CDR1 and CDR2 (germline): MGHRA, YSYEKL. The V and J ends lost 4 bases and 0 bases, in that order; junction bases with no gene match: 9. The DNA of the CDR3 is TGCGCCAGCAGCCCCGGAGACGGGGGGAGCTCCTACGAGCAGTACTTC. Protein product: CASSPGDGGSSYEQYF.

The chain has TRBV29-1 and TRBJ1-1, with unresolved D. The germline V and J ends were trimmed by 6 bases and 5 bases, with 16 bases remaining between them. This CDR3 has 13 residues. CDR1 SQVTM and CDR2 ANQGSEA come from the germline V gene. In nucleotides, the CDR3 is TGCAGCGTCGCCGGAGTCATAAGAACTGAAGCTTTCTTT. Encoded protein: CSVAGVIRTEAFF.